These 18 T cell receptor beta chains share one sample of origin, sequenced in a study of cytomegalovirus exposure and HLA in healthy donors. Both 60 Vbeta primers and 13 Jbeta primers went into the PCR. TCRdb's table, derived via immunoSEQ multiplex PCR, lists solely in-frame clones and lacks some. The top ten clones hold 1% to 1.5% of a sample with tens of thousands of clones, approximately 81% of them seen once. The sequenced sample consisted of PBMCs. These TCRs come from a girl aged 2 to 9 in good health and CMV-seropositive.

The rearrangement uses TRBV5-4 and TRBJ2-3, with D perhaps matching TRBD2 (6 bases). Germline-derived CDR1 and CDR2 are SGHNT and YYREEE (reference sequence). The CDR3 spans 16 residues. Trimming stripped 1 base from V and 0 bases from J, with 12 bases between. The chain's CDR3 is CASSLYASASTDTQYF. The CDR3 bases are TGTGCCAGCAGCTTGTATGCTAGCGCGAGCACAGATACGCAGTATTTT.

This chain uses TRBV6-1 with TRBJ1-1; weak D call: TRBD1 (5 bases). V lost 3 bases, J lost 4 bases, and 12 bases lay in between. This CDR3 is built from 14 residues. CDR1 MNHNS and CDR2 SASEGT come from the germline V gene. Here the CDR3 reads CASSDQGRTTEAFF. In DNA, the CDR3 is TGTGCCAGCAGTGATCAGGGAAGGACCACTGAAGCTTTCTTT.

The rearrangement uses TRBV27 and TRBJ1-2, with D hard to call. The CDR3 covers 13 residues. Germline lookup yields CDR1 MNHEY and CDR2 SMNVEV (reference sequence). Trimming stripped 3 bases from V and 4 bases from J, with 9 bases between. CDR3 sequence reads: CASSFIGSYGYTF. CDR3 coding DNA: TGTGCCAGCAGTTTTATTGGGAGCTATGGCTACACCTTC.

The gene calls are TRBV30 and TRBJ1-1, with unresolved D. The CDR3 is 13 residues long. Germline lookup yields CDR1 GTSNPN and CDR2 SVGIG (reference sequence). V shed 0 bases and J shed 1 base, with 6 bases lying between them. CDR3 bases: TGTGCCTGGAGTGTACGGGGGAACACTGAAGCTTTCTTT. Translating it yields CAWSVRGNTEAFF. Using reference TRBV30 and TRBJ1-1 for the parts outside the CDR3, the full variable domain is SQTIHQWPATLVQPVGSPLSLECTVEGTSNPNLYWYRQAAGRGLQLLFYSVGIGQISSEVPQNLSASRPQDRQFILSSKKLLLSDSGFYLCAWSVRGNTEAFFGQGTRLTVV.

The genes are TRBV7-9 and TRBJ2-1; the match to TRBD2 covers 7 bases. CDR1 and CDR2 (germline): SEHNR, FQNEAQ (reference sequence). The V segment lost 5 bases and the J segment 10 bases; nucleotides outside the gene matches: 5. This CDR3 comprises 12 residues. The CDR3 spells CASSRALAEQFF. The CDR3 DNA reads TGTGCCAGCAGCCGGGCACTAGCGGAGCAGTTCTTC.

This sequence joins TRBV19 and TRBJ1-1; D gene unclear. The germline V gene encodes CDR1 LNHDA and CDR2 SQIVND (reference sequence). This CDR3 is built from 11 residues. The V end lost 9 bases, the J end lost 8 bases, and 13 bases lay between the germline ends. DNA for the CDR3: TGTGCCAGCAGGACTACCTCCGAAGCTTTCTTT. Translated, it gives CASRTTSEAFF.

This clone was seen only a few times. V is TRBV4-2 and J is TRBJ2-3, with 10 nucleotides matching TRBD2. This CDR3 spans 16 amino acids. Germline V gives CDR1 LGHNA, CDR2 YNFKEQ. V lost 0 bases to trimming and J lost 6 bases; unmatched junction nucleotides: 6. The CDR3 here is CASSQEALAGSDTQYF. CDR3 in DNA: TGTGCCAGCAGCCAAGAAGCACTAGCGGGGTCGGATACGCAGTATTTT.

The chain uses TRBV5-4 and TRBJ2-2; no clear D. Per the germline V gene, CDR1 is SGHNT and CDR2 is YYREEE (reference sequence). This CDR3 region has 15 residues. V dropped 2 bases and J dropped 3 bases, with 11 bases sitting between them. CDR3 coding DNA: TGTGCCAGCAGCTTACCTTCTTCAGACACCGGGGAGCTGTTTTTT. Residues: CASSLPSSDTGELFF.

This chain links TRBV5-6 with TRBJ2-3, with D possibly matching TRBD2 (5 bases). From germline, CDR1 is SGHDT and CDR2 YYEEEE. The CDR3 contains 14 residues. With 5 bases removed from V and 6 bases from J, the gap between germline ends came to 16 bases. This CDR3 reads CASSPGSNKDTQYF. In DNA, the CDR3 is TGTGCCAGCAGTCCGGGGAGCAATAAGGATACGCAGTATTTT. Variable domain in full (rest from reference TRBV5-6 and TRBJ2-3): DAGVTQSPTHLIKTRGQQVTLRCSPKSGHDTVSWYQQALGQGPQFIFQYYEEEERQRGNFPDRFSGHQFPNYSSELNVNALLLGDSALYLCASSPGSNKDTQYFGPGTRLTVL.

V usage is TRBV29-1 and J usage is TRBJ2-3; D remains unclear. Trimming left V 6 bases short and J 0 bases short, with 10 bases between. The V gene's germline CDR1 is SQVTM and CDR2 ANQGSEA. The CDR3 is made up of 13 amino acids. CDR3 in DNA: TGCAGCGTCCCACTCGGTAGCACAGATACGCAGTATTTT. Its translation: CSVPLGSTDTQYF.

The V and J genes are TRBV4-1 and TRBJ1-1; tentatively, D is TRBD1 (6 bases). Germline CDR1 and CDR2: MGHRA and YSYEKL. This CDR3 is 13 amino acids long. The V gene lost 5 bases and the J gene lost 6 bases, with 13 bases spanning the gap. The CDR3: CASSDTGLAEAFF. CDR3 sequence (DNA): TGCGCCAGCAGCGACACAGGGCTAGCTGAAGCTTTCTTT.

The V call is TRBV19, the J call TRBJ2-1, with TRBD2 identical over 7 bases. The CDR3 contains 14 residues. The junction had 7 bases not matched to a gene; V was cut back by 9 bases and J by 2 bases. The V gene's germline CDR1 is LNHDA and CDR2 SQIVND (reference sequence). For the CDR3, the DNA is TGTGCCAGCAAAGGGAGGGGCCCCTACAATGAGCAGTTCTTC. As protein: CASKGRGPYNEQFF.

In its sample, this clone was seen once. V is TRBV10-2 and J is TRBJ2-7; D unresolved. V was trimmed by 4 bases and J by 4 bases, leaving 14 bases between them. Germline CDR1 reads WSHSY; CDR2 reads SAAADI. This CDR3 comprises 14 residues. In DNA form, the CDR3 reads TGCGCCAGCAGTGGATCCCGGTTTCAATACGAGCAGTACTTC. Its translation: CASSGSRFQYEQYF.

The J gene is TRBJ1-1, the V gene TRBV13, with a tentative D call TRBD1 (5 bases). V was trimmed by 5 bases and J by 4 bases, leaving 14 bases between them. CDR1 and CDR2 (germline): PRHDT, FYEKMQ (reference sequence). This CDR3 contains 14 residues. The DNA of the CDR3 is TGTGCCAGCAGCCCGGGACCGGGGGGCACTGAAGCTTTCTTT. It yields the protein CASSPGPGGTEAFF.

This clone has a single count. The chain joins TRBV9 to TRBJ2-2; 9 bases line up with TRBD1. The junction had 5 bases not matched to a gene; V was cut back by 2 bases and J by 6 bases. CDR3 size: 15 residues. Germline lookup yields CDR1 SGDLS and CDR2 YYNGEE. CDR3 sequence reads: CASSVDRGRPGELFF. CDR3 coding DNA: TGTGCCAGCAGCGTGGACAGGGGTCGACCCGGGGAGCTGTTTTTT.

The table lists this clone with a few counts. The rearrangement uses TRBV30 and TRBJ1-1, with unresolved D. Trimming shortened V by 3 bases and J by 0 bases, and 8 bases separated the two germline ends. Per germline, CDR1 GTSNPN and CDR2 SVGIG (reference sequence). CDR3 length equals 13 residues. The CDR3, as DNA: TGTGCCTGGAGAGGCCGGGTGAACACTGAAGCTTTCTTT. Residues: CAWRGRVNTEAFF.

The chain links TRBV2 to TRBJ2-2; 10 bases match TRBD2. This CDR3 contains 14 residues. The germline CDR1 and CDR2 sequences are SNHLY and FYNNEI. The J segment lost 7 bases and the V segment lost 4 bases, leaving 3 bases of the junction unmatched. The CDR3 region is CASSGLAGVGELFF. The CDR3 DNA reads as TGTGCCAGCAGTGGGCTAGCGGGAGTCGGGGAGCTGTTTTTT.

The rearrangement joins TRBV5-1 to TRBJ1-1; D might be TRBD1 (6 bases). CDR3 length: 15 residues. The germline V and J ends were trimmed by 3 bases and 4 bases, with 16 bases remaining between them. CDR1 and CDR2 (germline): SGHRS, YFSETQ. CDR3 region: CASSSGGGGGTEAFF. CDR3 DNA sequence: TGCGCCAGCAGCTCGGGGGGGGGCGGAGGCACTGAAGCTTTCTTT.